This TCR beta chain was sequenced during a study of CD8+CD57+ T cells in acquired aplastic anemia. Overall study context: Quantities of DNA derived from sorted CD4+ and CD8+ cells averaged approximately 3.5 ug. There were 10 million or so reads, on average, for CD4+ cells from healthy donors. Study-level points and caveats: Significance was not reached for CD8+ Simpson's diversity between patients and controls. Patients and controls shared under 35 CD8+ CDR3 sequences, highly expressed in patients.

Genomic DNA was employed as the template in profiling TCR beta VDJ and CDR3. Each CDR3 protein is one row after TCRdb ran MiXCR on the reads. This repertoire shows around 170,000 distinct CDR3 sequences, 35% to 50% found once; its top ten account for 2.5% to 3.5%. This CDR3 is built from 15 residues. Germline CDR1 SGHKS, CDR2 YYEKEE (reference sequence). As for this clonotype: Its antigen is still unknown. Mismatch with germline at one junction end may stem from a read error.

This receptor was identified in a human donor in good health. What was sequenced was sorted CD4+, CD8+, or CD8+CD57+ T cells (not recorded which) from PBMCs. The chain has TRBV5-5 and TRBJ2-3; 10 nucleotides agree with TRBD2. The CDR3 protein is CASSLSGRGTDKQYF. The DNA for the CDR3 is TGTGCCAGCAGCTTAAGCGGGAGGGGAACAGATAAGCAGTATTTT.